A selection of T cell receptor beta chains follows, all from one sample in a study of regulatory T cells in long-lasting Graves disease. TCRdb re-derived calls from the multiplex PCR reads in MiXCR, one entry per CDR3 protein. Of about 220,000 distinct CDR3 sequences listed, about 19% are singletons. Another study also made use of these data, one on T cells in Graves' hyperthyroidism and ophthalmopathy.

Sample: peripheral blood mononuclear cells (PBMCs), taken at new diagnosis, from a patient treated with antithyroid drugs. The receptors stem from a woman in her twenties or thirties with Graves disease. Each CDR3 is given with its conserved first and last residue.

j_call v_call cdr3_aa
TRBJ1-2 TRBV3-1 CASSQRDRGRSTF
TRBJ2-7 TRBV6-1 CASSSLEARGAHSYEQYF
TRBJ1-3 TRBV6-5 CASSYLGRSGNTIYF
TRBJ1-3 TRBV9 CASSVDPGRSGNTIYF
TRBJ1-5 TRBV29-1 CSVGAGNSNQPQHF
TRBJ1-1 TRBV28 CASSQGPGDTEAFF
TRBJ2-4 TRBV11-2 CASSFTSGLAKNIQYF
TRBJ2-1 TRBV7-9 CASSLVYEQFF
TRBJ1-2 TRBV19 CASGDRTFYGYTF
TRBJ1-2 TRBV28 CATLQSDKAGGSYTF
TRBJ2-7 TRBV20-1 CSARLLAEVYEQYF
TRBJ1-5 TRBV28 CASSTRGTGHQPQHF
TRBJ2-3 TRBV30 CAWSVQGPSTDTQYF
TRBJ1-4 TRBV28 CASSFGGSGKLFF
TRBJ1-4 TRBV12-3/TRBV12-4 CASSLTGGSHEKLFF
TRBJ2-1 TRBV6-1 CASSERQEAYNEQFF
TRBJ2-2 TRBV20-1 CSATSDPGSGELFF
TRBJ1-5 TRBV28 CASSLGRRGQPQHF
TRBJ1-2 TRBV28 CASSLDQADYTF
TRBJ2-3 TRBV6-1 CASFSWGDTQYF
TRBJ1-2 TRBV28 CASTPGQIYGYTF
TRBJ2-5 TRBV28 CASSYTLGDRAETQYF
TRBJ1-3 TRBV9 CASSGTSQGSGNTIYF
TRBJ1-5 TRBV12-3/TRBV12-4 CASSLAMTDPSNQPQHF
TRBJ2-3 TRBV18 CASSPWDHTDTQYF
TRBJ2-1 TRBV12-5 CASGLVGGAGRSYNEQFF